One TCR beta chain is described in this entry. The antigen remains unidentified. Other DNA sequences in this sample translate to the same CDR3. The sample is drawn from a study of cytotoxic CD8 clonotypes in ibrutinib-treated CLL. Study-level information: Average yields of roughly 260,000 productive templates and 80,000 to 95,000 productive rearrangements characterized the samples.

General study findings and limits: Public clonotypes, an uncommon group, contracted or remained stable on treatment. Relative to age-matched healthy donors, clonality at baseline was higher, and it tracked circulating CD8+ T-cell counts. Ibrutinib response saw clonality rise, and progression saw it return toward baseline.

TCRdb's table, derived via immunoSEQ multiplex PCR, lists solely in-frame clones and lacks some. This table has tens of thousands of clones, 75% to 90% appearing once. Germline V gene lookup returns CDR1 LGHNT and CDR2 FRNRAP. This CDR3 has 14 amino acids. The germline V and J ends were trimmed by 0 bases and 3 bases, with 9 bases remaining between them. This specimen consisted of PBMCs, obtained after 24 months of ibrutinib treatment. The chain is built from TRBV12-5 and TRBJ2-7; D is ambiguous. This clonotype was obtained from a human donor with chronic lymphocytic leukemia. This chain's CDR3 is CASGLVQMDYEQYF. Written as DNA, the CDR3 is TGTGCTAGTGGTTTGGTACAGATGGACTACGAGCAGTACTTC.